This T cell receptor beta chain was obtained from a study of neurological immune-mediated disorders. This clonotype was picked up many times. The germline V and J ends were trimmed by 2 bases and 3 bases, with 11 bases remaining between them. The CDR3 loop spans 15 amino acids. In germline, CDR1 is MNHNY, CDR2 SVGAGI (reference sequence). The starting material, 2 million PBMCs stored at -80 C, gave rise to the unsorted libraries. Synthesis of cDNA was accomplished via 5'RACE employing 10-nucleotide random UMIs. Over 170 million TCR-beta sequences (from 15-18 subjects) were yielded by each sequencing run. TCRdb redid the calling of the 5' RACE reads with MiXCR, one entry per CDR3 protein. The sample shows approximately 29,000 distinct CDR3 sequences, 9.5% to 15% of them seen only once.

The rearrangement links TRBV6-6 to TRBJ1-5; D is unresolved. The sequence came from a man in his fifties or sixties in good health. Sequenced sample: PBMCs. CDR3: CASSYLWETNQPQHF. DNA for the CDR3: TGTGCCAGCAGTTACCTTTGGGAAACCAATCAGCCCCAGCATTTT.